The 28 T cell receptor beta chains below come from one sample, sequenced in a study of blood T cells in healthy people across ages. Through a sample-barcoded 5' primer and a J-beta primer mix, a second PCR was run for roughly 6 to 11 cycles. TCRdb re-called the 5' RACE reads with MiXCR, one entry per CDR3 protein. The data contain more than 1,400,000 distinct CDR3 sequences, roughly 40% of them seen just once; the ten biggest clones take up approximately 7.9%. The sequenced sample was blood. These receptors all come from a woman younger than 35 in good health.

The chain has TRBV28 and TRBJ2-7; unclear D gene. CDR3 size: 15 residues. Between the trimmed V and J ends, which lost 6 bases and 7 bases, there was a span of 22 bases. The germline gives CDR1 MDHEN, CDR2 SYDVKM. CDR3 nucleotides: TGTGCCAGCAGCCACACCCCAAAGGGCCCTCTGGAGCAGTACTTC. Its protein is CASSHTPKGPLEQYF.

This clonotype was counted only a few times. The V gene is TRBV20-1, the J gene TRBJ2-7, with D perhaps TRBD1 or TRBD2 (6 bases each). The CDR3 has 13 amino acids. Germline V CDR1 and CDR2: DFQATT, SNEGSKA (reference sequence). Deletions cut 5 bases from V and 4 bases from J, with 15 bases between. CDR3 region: CSAQRGDLYEQYF. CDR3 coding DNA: TGCAGTGCTCAAAGGGGGGATTTATACGAGCAGTACTTC.

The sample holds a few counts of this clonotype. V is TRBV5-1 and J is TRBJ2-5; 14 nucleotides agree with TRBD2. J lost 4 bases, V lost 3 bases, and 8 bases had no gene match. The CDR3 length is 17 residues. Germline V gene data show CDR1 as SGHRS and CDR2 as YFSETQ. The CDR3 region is CASSSTAGLAGAETQYF. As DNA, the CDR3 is TGCGCCAGCAGCTCCACGGCGGGACTAGCGGGAGCAGAGACCCAGTACTTC.

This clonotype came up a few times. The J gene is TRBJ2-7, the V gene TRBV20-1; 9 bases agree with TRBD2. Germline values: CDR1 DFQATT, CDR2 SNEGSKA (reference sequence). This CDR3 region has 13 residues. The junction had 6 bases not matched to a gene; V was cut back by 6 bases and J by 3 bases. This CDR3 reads CSAGGRVNYEQYF. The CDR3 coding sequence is TGCAGTGCAGGCGGGAGGGTAAACTACGAGCAGTACTTC.

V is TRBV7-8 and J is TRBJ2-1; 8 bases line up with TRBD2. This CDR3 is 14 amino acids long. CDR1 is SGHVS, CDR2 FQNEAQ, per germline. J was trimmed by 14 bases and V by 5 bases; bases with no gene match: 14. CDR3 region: CASSPSLTSGREFF. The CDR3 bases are TGTGCCAGCAGCCCGAGCTTAACTAGCGGAAGGGAGTTCTTC.

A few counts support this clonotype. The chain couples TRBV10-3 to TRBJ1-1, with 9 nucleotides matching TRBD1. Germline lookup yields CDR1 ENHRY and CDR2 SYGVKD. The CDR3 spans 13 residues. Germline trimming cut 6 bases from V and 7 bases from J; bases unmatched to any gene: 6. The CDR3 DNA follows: TGTGCCATCAGGGTGGGACAGGGCTTTGAAGCTTTCTTT. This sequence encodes CAIRVGQGFEAFF.

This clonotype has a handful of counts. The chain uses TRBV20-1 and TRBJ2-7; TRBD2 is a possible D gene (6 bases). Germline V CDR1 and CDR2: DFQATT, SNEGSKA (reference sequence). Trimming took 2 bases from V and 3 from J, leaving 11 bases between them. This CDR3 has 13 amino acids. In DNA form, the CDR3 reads TGCAGTGCTAGACTAGCGACTCACTACGAGCAGTACTTC. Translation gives CSARLATHYEQYF.

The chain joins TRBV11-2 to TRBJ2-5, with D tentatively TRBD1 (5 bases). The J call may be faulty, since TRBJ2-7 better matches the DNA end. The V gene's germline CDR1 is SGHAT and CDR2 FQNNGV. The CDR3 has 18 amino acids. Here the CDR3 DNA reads TGTGCCAGCAGCTTAAGCTCCTCTCCGGGCAGGGCTTTTTACGAGCAGTACTTC. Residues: CASSLSSSPGRAFYEQYF.

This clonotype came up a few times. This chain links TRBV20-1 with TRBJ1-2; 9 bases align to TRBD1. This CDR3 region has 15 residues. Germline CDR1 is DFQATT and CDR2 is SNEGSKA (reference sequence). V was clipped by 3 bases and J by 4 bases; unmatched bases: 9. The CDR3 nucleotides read TGCAGTGCTAGGATCAACACGGACAGGGGCTATGGCTACACCTTC. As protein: CSARINTDRGYGYTF.

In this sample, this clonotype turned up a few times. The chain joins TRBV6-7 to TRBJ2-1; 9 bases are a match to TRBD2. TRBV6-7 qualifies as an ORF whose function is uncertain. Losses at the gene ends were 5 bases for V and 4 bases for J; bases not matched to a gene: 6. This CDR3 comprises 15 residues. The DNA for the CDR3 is TGTGCCAGCAGTAAAAAGCGGGGGGATTACAATGAGCAGTTCTTC. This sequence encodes CASSKKRGDYNEQFF.

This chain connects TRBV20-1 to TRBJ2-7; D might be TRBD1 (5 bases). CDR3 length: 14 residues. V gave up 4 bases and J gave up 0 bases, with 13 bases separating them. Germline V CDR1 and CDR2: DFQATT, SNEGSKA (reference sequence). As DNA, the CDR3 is TGCAGTGCTATCCCCAGGGCCAGCTCCTACGAGCAGTACTTC. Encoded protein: CSAIPRASSYEQYF.

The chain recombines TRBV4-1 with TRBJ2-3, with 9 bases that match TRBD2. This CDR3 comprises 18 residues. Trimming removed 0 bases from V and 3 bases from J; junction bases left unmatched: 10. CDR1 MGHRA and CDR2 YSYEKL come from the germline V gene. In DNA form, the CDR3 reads TGCGCCAGCAGCCAAGAAAGCCAGGCGGGGGGGCTTACAGATACGCAGTATTTT. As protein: CASSQESQAGGLTDTQYF.

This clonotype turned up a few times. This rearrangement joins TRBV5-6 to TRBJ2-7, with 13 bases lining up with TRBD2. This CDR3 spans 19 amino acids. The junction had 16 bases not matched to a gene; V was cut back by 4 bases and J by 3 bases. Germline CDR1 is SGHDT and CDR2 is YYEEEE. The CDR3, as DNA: TGTGCCAGCAGCCCCAGAACAACCGGGACTAGCGGGGTGTACTACGAGCAGTACTTC. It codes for CASSPRTTGTSGVYYEQYF.

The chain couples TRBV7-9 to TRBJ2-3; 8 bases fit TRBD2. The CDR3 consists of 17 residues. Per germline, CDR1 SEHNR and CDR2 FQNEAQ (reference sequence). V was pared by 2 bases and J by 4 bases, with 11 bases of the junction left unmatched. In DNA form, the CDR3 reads TGTGCCAGCAGCTTACTTGGGACTAGATCGACCCCAGATACGCAGTATTTT. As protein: CASSLLGTRSTPDTQYF.

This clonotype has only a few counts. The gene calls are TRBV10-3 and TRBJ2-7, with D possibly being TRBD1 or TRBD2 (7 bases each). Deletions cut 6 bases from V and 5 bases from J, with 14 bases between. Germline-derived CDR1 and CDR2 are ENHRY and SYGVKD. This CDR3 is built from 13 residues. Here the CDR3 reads CAIRSSGGDEQYF. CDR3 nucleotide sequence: TGTGCCATCAGATCCTCAGGGGGGGACGAGCAGTACTTC.

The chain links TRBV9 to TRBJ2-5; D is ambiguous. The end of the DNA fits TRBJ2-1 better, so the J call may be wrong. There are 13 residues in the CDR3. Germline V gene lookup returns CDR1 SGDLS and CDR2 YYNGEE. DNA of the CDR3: TGTGCCAGCAGCGTAACGGACCAAGAGACCCAGTTCTTC. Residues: CASSVTDQETQFF.

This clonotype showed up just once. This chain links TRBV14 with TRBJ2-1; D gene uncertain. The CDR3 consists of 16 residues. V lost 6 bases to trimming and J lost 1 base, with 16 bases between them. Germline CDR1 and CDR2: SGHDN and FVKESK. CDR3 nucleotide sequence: TGTGCCAGCAGTGGTCCCTTAGTGGGGTCCTACAATGAGCAGTTCTTC. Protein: CASSGPLVGSYNEQFF.

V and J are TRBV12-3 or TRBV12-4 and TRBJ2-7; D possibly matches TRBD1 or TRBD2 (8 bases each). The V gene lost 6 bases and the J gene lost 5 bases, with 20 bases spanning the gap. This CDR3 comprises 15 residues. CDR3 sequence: CASSPSGLQGDEQYF. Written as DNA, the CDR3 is TGTGCCAGCAGCCCTAGCGGGCTACAGGGGGACGAGCAGTACTTC.

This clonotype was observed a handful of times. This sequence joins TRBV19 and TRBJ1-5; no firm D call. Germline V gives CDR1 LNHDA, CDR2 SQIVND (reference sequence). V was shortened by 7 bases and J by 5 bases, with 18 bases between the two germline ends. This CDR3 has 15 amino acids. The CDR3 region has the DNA TGTGCCAGTACCCTCATGGGAGGAGAGGATCAGCCCCAGCATTTT. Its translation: CASTLMGGEDQPQHF.

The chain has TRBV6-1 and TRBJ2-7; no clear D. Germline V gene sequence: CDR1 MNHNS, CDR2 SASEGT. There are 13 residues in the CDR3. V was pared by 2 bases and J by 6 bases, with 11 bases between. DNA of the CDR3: TGTGCCAGCAGTGAAATCCTAGATGTCGAGCAGTACTTC. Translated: CASSEILDVEQYF.

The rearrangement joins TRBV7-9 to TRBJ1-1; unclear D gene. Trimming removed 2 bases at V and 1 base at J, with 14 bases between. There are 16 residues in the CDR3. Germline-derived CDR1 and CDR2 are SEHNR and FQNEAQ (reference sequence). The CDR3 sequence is CASSLSGPLPNTEAFF. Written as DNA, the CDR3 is TGTGCCAGCAGCTTAAGCGGGCCCCTCCCGAACACTGAAGCTTTCTTT.

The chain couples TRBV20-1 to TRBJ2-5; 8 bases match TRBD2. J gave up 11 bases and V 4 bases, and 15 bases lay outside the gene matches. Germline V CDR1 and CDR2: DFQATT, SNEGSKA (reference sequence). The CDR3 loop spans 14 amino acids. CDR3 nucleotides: TGCAGTGCTACCGGGACTAGTGGATACAATGAGCAGTACTTC. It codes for CSATGTSGYNEQYF.

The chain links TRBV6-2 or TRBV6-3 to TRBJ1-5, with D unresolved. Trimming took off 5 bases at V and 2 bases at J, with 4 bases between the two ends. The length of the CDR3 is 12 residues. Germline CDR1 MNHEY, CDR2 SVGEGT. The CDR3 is CASSTRNQPQHF. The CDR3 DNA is TGTGCCAGCAGTACCCGCAATCAGCCCCAGCATTTT.

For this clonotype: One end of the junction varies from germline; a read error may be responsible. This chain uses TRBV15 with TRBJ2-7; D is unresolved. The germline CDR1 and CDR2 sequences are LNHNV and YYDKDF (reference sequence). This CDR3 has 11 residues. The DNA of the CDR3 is TGTACCACCAGGTCTTCCTACGAGCAGTACTTC. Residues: CTTRSSYEQYF. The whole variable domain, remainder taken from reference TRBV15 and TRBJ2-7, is DAMVIQNPRYQVTQFGKPVTLSCSQTLNHNVMYWYQQKSSQAPKLLFHYYDKDFNNEADTPDNFQSRRPNTSFCFLDIRSPGLGDTAMYLCTTRSSYEQYFGPGTRLTVT.

The CDR3 sequence is CASSSWDYRTGQSAQPQHF. CDR3 sequence (DNA): TGTGCCAGCAGCTCTTGGGATTACCGGACAGGACAATCAGCCCAGCCCCAGCATTTT. V and J are TRBV5-6 and TRBJ1-5; TRBD1 matches 7 bases. The CDR3 extends over 19 amino acids. The trim removed 3 bases at V and 7 bases at J, leaving 22 bases unmatched. Germline lookup yields CDR1 SGHDT and CDR2 YYEEEE.

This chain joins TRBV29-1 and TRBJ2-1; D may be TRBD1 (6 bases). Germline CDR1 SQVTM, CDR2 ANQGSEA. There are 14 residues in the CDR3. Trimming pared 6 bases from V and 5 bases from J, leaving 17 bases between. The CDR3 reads CSVSPGHKNNEQFF. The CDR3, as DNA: TGCAGCGTGAGTCCGGGACACAAAAACAATGAGCAGTTCTTC.

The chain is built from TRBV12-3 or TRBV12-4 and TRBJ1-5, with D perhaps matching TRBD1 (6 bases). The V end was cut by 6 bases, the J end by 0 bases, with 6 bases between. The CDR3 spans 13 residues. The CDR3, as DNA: TGTGCCAGCAGGGACAGTAGCAATCAGCCCCAGCATTTT. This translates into CASRDSSNQPQHF.

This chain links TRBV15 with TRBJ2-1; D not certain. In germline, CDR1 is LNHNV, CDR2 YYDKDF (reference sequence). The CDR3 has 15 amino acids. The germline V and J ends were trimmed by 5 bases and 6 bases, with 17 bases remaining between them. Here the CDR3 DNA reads TGTGCCACCAGCTTGCTGGCCGGGTTAGGCAATGAGCAGTTCTTC. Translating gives CATSLLAGLGNEQFF. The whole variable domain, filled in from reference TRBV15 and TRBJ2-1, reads DAMVIQNPRYQVTQFGKPVTLSCSQTLNHNVMYWYQQKSSQAPKLLFHYYDKDFNNEADTPDNFQSRRPNTSFCFLDIRSPGLGDTAMYLCATSLLAGLGNEQFFGPGTRLTVL.